This T cell receptor beta chain was profiled in a study of T cell responses to AZD1222 COVID-19 vaccine. The table came from immunoSEQ multiplex PCR; TCRdb's copy has only in-frame clones and leaves some out. This table has more than 95,000 clones, more than 75% appearing once. V gave up 4 bases and J gave up 1 base, with 14 bases separating them. Germline CDR1 MNHNS, CDR2 SASEGT. There are 16 residues in the CDR3. Source: peripheral blood, taken 28 days after the second dose of the MenACWY control vaccine. The clonotype originates from an adult who received the MenACWY meningococcal vaccine as a control. J is TRBJ1-5 and V is TRBV6-1; possible D gene TRBD1, 5 bases. The CDR3 DNA follows: TGTGCCAGCAGTGGATCGGGGGAGCCCAGCAATCAGCCCCAGCATTTT. This gives the protein CASSGSGEPSNQPQHF.